The rows below give T cell receptor beta chains drawn from one sample of a study of T-cell memory formation after mild COVID-19. Each CDR3 protein gets one entry after TCRdb re-called the 5' RACE reads with MiXCR. The sample lists 25,000 to 35,000 distinct CDR3 sequences; 12% were seen once. The sample comprised PBMCs or a T cell subset sorted from them (not recorded which). These receptors were collected from an adult woman who had mild COVID-19 (a few samples of this study predate the infection). Cell type and time point are not known. Each CDR3 is given with its conserved first and last residue.

v_call cdr3_aa
TRBV5-8 CASSLDSNPTGELFF
TRBV6-2/TRBV6-3 CASSRVLQGRARNTGELFF
TRBV20-1 CSAKEGRETQYF
TRBV5-6 CASSLQGGGLTYEQYF
TRBV12-3/TRBV12-4 CASSLFSGFTYNEQFF
TRBV25-1 CASSEGSWTNSNQPQHF
TRBV3-1 CASMGGSNYGYTF
TRBV5-1 CASSDGQGDYYGYTF
TRBV27 CASSLSAGVLETQYF
TRBV7-9 CASSLVSGEDEQYF
TRBV7-2 CASRGYSNQPQHF
TRBV7-3 CASSSDVGVGELFF
TRBV7-2 CASSGGPSGTQYF
TRBV7-9 CASSSVILGGTQYF
TRBV7-3 CASSSVGDTQYF
TRBV20-1 CSARALDGIPLNQPQHF